The 21 T cell receptor beta chains below were found in one sample sequenced in a study of human T cells and chemical hapten exposure (dated by TCRdb to the early 2020s). The time point label, read with the paper, signifies: pre-sensitization, week 0. The meaning of the sample's treatment or condition label: therapeutic diphenylcyclopropenone sensitization with weekly scalp DPC. The method was RACE. This sample was sequenced with a NextSeq 500. TCRdb took the public reads, trimmed them with fastp at Q25, ran MiXCR for clone calling and kept in-frame beta chains. Identical CDR3 protein sequences are pooled into one entry, listed with their most common genes and DNA. The sample table contains some 400,000 distinct CDR3 sequences; only one count was recorded for 5.1% of them. 2% to 3% of the sample is held by the ten biggest clonotypes. The source was whole blood, collected in connection with sensitization to the hapten diphenylcyclopropenone (DPC). All receptors derive from a woman aged 45-65 years with alopecia areata. Some clones in this sample may be carry-over from other donors' samples.

This clonotype has ten or more counts. The chain carries TRBV29-1 and TRBJ2-5; D remains unclear. The CDR3 runs to 10 residues. Germline CDR1 and CDR2: SQVTM and ANQGSEA. V was trimmed by 7 bases and J by 1 base, leaving 4 bases between them. CDR3 sequence: CSGAQETQYF. The CDR3, as DNA: TGCAGCGGTGCCCAAGAGACCCAGTACTTC.

This rearrangement joins TRBV12-3 or TRBV12-4 to TRBJ1-1; 7 bases are a match to TRBD1. The CDR3 spans 15 residues. Losses at the gene ends were 3 bases for V and 1 base for J; bases not matched to a gene: 5. The CDR3 sequence is CASSLTGFRNTEAFF. DNA for the CDR3: TGTGCCAGCAGTTTGACAGGGTTCCGGAACACTGAAGCTTTCTTT.

The sample holds many counts of this clonotype. The V gene is TRBV14, the J gene TRBJ2-3, with D unresolved. The CDR3 runs to 13 residues. Germline lookup yields CDR1 SGHDN and CDR2 FVKESK. With 1 base removed from V and 2 bases from J, the gap between germline ends came to 4 bases. The CDR3 bases are TGTGCCAGCAGCCAAGTCCACACAGATACGCAGTATTTT. Its translation is CASSQVHTDTQYF.

This clonotype was found many times. V and J are TRBV12-3 or TRBV12-4 and TRBJ1-5; D not resolved. The CDR3 contains 13 residues. Trimming cost V 5 bases and J 3 bases, with 8 bases left between them. CDR3: CASSPDINQPQHF. DNA for the CDR3: TGTGCCAGCAGTCCCGATATCAATCAGCCCCAGCATTTT.

In its sample, this clonotype was seen many times. The gene calls are TRBV7-9 and TRBJ2-2; 7 bases are shared with TRBD1. The germline V gene encodes CDR1 SEHNR and CDR2 FQNEAQ (reference sequence). CDR3 size: 11 residues. The CDR3 DNA follows: TGTGGCACAGGGGCCACCGGGGAGCTGTTTTTT. Protein product: CGTGATGELFF.

This clonotype was seen repeatedly, ten times or more. The chain recombines TRBV5-5 with TRBJ1-2, with TRBD1 matching 10 bases. Germline CDR1 and CDR2: SGHKS and YYEKEE (reference sequence). After removal of 3 bases from V and 4 bases from J, the junction contained 3 bases not matched to a gene. The CDR3 runs 14 residues. The CDR3 nucleotides read TGTGCCAGCAGCTGGGGACAGGGGACCTATGGCTACACCTTC. Protein: CASSWGQGTYGYTF.

Ten or more counts support this clonotype. The chain is built from TRBV11-3 and TRBJ1-3; D unresolved. The germline V gene encodes CDR1 SGHNT and CDR2 YENEEA. The V end was cut by 2 bases, the J end by 1 base, with 3 bases between. The CDR3 sequence is 13 residues long. This chain's CDR3 is CASSLSSGNTIYF. CDR3 nucleotide sequence: TGTGCCAGCAGCTTATCATCTGGAAACACCATATATTTT.

This clonotype has ten or more counts. Here the CDR3 DNA reads TGTGCCAGCACGAAAGGGACAGGGGAAAACATTCAGTACTTC. Translated, it gives CASTKGTGENIQYF. This chain links TRBV6-6 with TRBJ2-4; 10 nucleotides agree with TRBD1. Germline V gene lookup returns CDR1 MNHNY and CDR2 SVGAGI (reference sequence). After removal of 7 bases from V and 5 bases from J, the junction contained 5 bases not matched to a gene. The CDR3 covers 14 residues.

This clonotype has a count of ten or more. The chain employs TRBV4-3 and TRBJ2-1, with D hard to call. The V and J ends lost 1 base and 7 bases respectively, with 5 bases between them. The V gene's germline CDR1 is LGHNA and CDR2 YSLEER. CDR3 length equals 12 residues. The chain's CDR3 is CASSQVSNEQFF. The CDR3, as DNA: TGCGCCAGCAGCCAAGTCTCTAATGAGCAGTTCTTC.

Only a few counts were recorded for this clonotype. The V gene is TRBV20-1, the J gene TRBJ1-6, with 9 bases matching TRBD1. The ends lost 2 bases at V and 5 bases at J; junction bases unmatched: 4. This CDR3 has 15 amino acids. Germline CDR1 reads DFQATT; CDR2 reads SNEGSKA (reference sequence). CDR3 protein: CSARIRDRDNSPLHF. CDR3 DNA: TGCAGTGCTAGAATACGGGACAGGGATAATTCACCCCTCCACTTT.

This clonotype came up a few times. The V call is TRBV6-6, the J call TRBJ1-4; TRBD1 agrees at 9 bases. Germline CDR1 and CDR2: MNHNY and SVGAGI (reference sequence). J was trimmed by 7 bases and V by 4 bases; bases with no gene match: 4. The CDR3 contains 14 residues. CDR3 nucleotides: TGTGCCAGCAGTTCGACAGGGGGGGCTGAAAAACTGTTTTTT. It codes for CASSSTGGAEKLFF.

This clonotype was detected ten times or more. The gene calls are TRBV7-9 and TRBJ2-1; a possible D gene is TRBD2 (5 bases). V was clipped by 5 bases and J by 11 bases, with 13 bases between them. The CDR3 extends over 12 amino acids. The germline V gene has CDR1 SEHNR and CDR2 FQNEAQ (reference sequence). The CDR3, as DNA: TGTGCCAGCAGCCGGGGAGAGGGTCAGCAGTTCTTC. This translates into CASSRGEGQQFF. The full variable domain, rest sourced from reference TRBV7-9 and TRBJ2-1, is DTGVSQNPRHKITKRGQNVTFRCDPISEHNRLYWYRQTLGQGPEFLTYFQNEAQLEKSRLLSDRFSAERPKGSFSTLEIQRTEQGDSAMYLCASSRGEGQQFFGPGTRLTVL.

This clonotype was counted only a few times. The V call is TRBV6-5, the J call TRBJ1-2; the D gene is possibly TRBD1 (6 bases). Germline V CDR1 and CDR2: MNHEY, SVGAGI. V was cut by 4 bases and J by 0 bases, with 15 bases left in between. The CDR3 sequence is 16 residues long. This CDR3 reads CASSSTGLAANYGYTF. CDR3 coding DNA: TGTGCCAGCAGTTCAACAGGGTTGGCAGCTAACTATGGCTACACCTTC.

This clonotype was observed at least ten times. The chain has TRBV4-3 and TRBJ1-6; D call uncertain. This CDR3 region has 14 residues. Germline V gene data show CDR1 as LGHNA and CDR2 as YSLEER. V was trimmed by 1 base and J by 7 bases, leaving 8 bases between them. The CDR3 sequence is CASSQGTRNSPLHF. CDR3 coding DNA: TGCGCCAGCAGCCAAGGAACACGGAATTCACCCCTCCACTTT.

This chain links TRBV20-1 with TRBJ1-1; no definite D call. Per the germline V gene, CDR1 is DFQATT and CDR2 is SNEGSKA (reference sequence). This CDR3 region has 11 residues. CDR3 sequence reads: CRHRPNTEAFF. Written as DNA, the CDR3 is TGCAGGCATAGGCCAAACACTGAAGCTTTCTTT.

This clonotype has just a few counts. The chain uses TRBV30 and TRBJ2-3; D possibly corresponds to TRBD1 (6 bases). Germline lookup yields CDR1 GTSNPN and CDR2 SVGIG (reference sequence). This CDR3 comprises 13 residues. Trimming took off 4 bases at V and 2 bases at J, with 10 bases between the two ends. The CDR3 here is CAWTGANTDTQYF. The DNA for the CDR3 is TGTGCCTGGACAGGGGCGAACACAGATACGCAGTATTTT.

This clonotype has just a few counts. The chain links TRBV5-1 to TRBJ2-5, with D hard to call. The CDR3 consists of 14 residues. V shed 0 bases and J shed 2 bases, with 8 bases lying between them. Looked up from germline, CDR1 is SGHRS and CDR2 is YFSETQ. The CDR3 DNA sequence: TGCGCCAGCAGCTTGGGTCACTATCAAGAGACCCAGTACTTC. Encoded protein: CASSLGHYQETQYF.

This clonotype was seen more than once but under ten times. V and J are TRBV6-2 or TRBV6-3 and TRBJ2-1, with 7 positions matching TRBD1. CDR3 length: 16 residues. The germline V gene has CDR1 MNHEY and CDR2 SVGEGT. Trimming took 2 bases from V and 4 from J; bases not matched to a gene: 8. CDR3 loop: CASSYAGGVGYNEQFF. The CDR3 coding sequence is TGTGCCAGCAGTTACGCAGGGGGAGTGGGGTACAATGAGCAGTTCTTC.

This clonotype was counted many times. V gene TRBV5-1 combines with J gene TRBJ2-2, with TRBD2 matching 9 bases. From germline, CDR1 is SGHRS and CDR2 YFSETQ. V lost 5 bases to trimming and J lost 4 bases; unmatched junction nucleotides: 12. The CDR3 loop spans 17 amino acids. The CDR3 sequence is CASSGISGGRGTGELFF. CDR3 coding DNA: TGCGCCAGCAGTGGAATTAGCGGGGGCCGGGGCACCGGGGAGCTGTTTTTT. The variable domain in full, completed from reference TRBV5-1 and TRBJ2-2, reads KAGVTQTPRYLIKTRGQQVTLSCSPISGHRSVSWYQQTPGQGLQFLFEYFSETQRNKGNFPGRFSGRQFSNSRSEMNVSTLELGDSALYLCASSGISGGRGTGELFFGEGSRLTVL.

The CDR3 coding sequence is TGTGCCAGCAGTTTAGGAGGACGCGACACCATATATTTT. The encoded protein is CASSLGGRDTIYF. V gene TRBV12-3 or TRBV12-4 combines with J gene TRBJ1-3; D ambiguous. Trimming removed 1 base at V and 8 bases at J, with 9 bases between. The CDR3 contains 13 residues.

The V and J genes are TRBV6-5 and TRBJ1-2, with TRBD1 as a possible D gene (5 bases). Germline assignment: CDR1 MNHEY and CDR2 SVGAGI. The CDR3 covers 14 residues. Trimming removed 5 bases at V and 1 base at J, with 11 bases between. CDR3 sequence (DNA): TGTGCCAGCAGTCGGGACGGAAGTAACTATGGCTACACCTTC. Its protein is CASSRDGSNYGYTF.